This T cell receptor beta chain is drawn from a study of siplizumab effects on memory and regulatory T cells. Study findings and constraints: The alloresponse seemed to draw substantially on naive T cells, which appeared more diverse than memory cells. Sequences below about 10^-5 frequency were poorly captured, and few alloreactive clones mapped to unstimulated subsets. The authors could not assign a naive or memory phenotype to roughly 75-95% of proliferating CD4+ or CD8+ clones. With siplizumab, cumulative frequency of CD4+ memory-derived alloreactive sequences dropped significantly.

Some clones are missing from TCRdb's copy, which holds only in-frame ones; the method was immunoSEQ multiplex PCR. The table shows some 75,000 clones, with 93% occurring only once. Germline V gene data show CDR1 as MNHNS and CDR2 as SASEGT. This CDR3 has 14 residues. V lost 2 bases and J lost 4, with 12 bases in between. Only a few counts were recorded for this clone. Antigen unknown. The identical CDR3 is also encoded by other nucleotide sequences in the sample. The sample was CD8+ T cells sorted from blood. The chain couples TRBV6-1 to TRBJ2-7; D is perhaps TRBD1 or TRBD2 (5 bases each). This TCR was sampled from a human donor in good health. This CDR3 reads CASSEWGRNYEQYF. CDR3 in DNA: TGTGCCAGCAGTGAATGGGGGAGAAATTACGAGCAGTACTTC.